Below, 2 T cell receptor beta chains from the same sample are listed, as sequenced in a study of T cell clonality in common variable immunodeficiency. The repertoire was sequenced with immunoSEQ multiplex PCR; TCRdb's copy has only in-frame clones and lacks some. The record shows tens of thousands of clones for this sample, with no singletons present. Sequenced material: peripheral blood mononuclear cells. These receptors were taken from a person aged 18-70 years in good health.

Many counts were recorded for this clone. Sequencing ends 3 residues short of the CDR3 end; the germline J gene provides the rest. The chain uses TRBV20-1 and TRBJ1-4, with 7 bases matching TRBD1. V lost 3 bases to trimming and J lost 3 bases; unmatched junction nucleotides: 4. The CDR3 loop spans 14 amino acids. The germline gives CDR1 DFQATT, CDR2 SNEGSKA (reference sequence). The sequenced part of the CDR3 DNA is TGCAGTGCTAGTACGGGACAGCCTAATGAAAAA. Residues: CSASTGQPNEK. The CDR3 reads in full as CSASTGQPNEKLFF.

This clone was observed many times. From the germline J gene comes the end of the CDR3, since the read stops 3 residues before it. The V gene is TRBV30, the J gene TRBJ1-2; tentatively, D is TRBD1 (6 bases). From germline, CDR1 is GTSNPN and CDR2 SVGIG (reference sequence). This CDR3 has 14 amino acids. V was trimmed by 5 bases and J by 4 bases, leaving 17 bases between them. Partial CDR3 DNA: TGTGCCTGGGGTACCGCTGGGGGCGCCTATGGC. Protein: CAWGTAGGAYG. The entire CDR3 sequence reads CAWGTAGGAYGYTF.